This T cell receptor (beta chain) emerged from a study of CD8 T cells in ankylosing spondylitis. This clonotype has ten or more counts. Germline CDR1 SGHAT, CDR2 FQDESV (reference sequence). The length of the CDR3 is 18 residues. Trimming took off 5 bases at V and 0 bases at J, with 17 bases between the two ends. One entry per CDR3 protein results from TCRdb running MiXCR on the 5' RACE reads. There are some 240,000 distinct CDR3 sequences in the sample; 8.6% occur only once, and 6.8% lies in the top ten. Material: blood, either unsorted or a sorted T cell fraction (not recorded which). The TCR was taken from a male donor with ankylosing spondylitis or in good health (not recorded which). This chain links TRBV11-1 with TRBJ2-6; the D is unclear. CDR3 sequence: CASSRPSAVSSGANVLTF. The CDR3 region has the DNA TGTGCCAGCAGCCGTCCATCCGCGGTATCCTCTGGGGCCAACGTCCTGACTTTC.